The next 18 T cell receptor beta chains were all read from a single sample in a study of T cells in localized non-small cell lung cancer. Sequencing was performed with immunoSEQ multiplex PCR; in TCRdb, only in-frame clones are kept and a portion is missing. Of tens of thousands of clones listed, around 83% are singletons. The sample in question was PBMCs, obtained before any cancer treatment. The receptor source for this set is a man aged 40-75 years with stage II lung adenocarcinoma.

In DNA, the CDR3 is TGTGCCAGCAGGGGGAGGGGAAATCAGCCCCAGCATTTT. It translates to CASRGRGNQPQHF. This sequence joins TRBV6-1 and TRBJ1-5, with D perhaps matching TRBD1 (5 bases). V gave up 6 bases and J gave up 4 bases, with 10 bases separating them. Germline V gene data show CDR1 as MNHNS and CDR2 as SASEGT. The CDR3 runs to 13 residues.

The count of this clone is one. The chain uses TRBV29-1 and TRBJ2-1, with a tentative D call TRBD1 (7 bases). Per the germline V gene, CDR1 is SQVTM and CDR2 is ANQGSEA. This CDR3 comprises 13 residues. Trimming shortened V by 6 bases and J by 5 bases, and 14 bases separated the two germline ends. CDR3: CSVRGVGNNEQFF. In nucleotides, the CDR3 is TGCAGCGTCAGGGGGGTTGGGAACAATGAGCAGTTCTTC.

The chain recombines TRBV6-1 with TRBJ1-6; TRBD1 matches 8 bases. Germline V gives CDR1 MNHNS, CDR2 SASEGT. CDR3 length: 17 amino acids. The ends lost 2 bases at V and 9 bases at J; junction bases unmatched: 12. CDR3 protein: CASSEPRDRRSGSPLHF. The DNA of the CDR3 is TGTGCCAGCAGTGAACCCCGGGACAGGCGCTCGGGTTCACCCCTCCACTTT.

To note about this clone: One junction end does not reproduce the germline sequence, and a read error may be involved. Other DNA sequences from this sample encode an identical CDR3 as well. The V call is TRBV5-4, the J call TRBJ2-1; D perhaps matches TRBD1 (5 bases). The CDR3 covers 14 residues. Per the germline V gene, CDR1 is SGHNT and CDR2 is YYREEE (reference sequence). CDR3 region: CASSLPIAKGEQFF. In DNA, the CDR3 is TGCGCCAGCAGCTTGCCTATCGCCAAGGGGGAGCAGTTCTTC.

The V and J genes are TRBV7-2 and TRBJ1-1; perhaps TRBD1 as D (5 bases). Trimming stripped 3 bases from V and 1 base from J, with 9 bases between. Germline lookup yields CDR1 SGHTA and CDR2 FQGNSA. The CDR3 loop spans 14 amino acids. The CDR3 loop reads CASSFGRENTEAFF. DNA for the CDR3: TGTGCCAGCAGCTTTGGCAGGGAGAACACTGAAGCTTTCTTT.

The V gene is TRBV5-1, the J gene TRBJ1-1; D is unclear. From germline, CDR1 is SGHRS and CDR2 YFSETQ. V was cut by 4 bases and J by 0 bases, with 7 bases left in between. CDR3 length: 13 amino acids. CDR3 nucleotides: TGCGCCAGCAGCCCCGGGATGAACACTGAAGCTTTCTTT. This sequence encodes CASSPGMNTEAFF.

The V gene is TRBV11-3, the J gene TRBJ2-1; D possibly corresponds to TRBD1 (7 bases). The ends were cut back, 1 base at V and 3 bases at J, with 10 bases in the middle. The V gene's germline CDR1 is SGHNT and CDR2 YENEEA. The CDR3 covers 15 residues. CDR3 in DNA: TGTGCCAGCAGCTTAGGACAGGGAGGCTACAATGAGCAGTTCTTC. It specifies CASSLGQGGYNEQFF.

This clone was counted only a few times. The rearrangement joins TRBV6-6 to TRBJ1-6; possibly TRBD1 for D (6 bases). This CDR3 is built from 14 residues. Looked up from germline, CDR1 is MNHNY and CDR2 is SVGAGI (reference sequence). Trimming took off 5 bases at V and 5 bases at J, with 10 bases between the two ends. The CDR3 reads CASSLGQHNSPLHF. The CDR3 DNA follows: TGTGCCAGCAGTCTCGGACAGCATAATTCACCCCTCCACTTT.

The chain links TRBV5-6 to TRBJ1-6, with D perhaps TRBD1 (5 bases). This CDR3 is built from 15 residues. The germline V gene has CDR1 SGHDT and CDR2 YYEEEE. V lost 4 bases and J 10 bases, leaving 18 bases between the germline ends. The chain's CDR3 is CASSNTGGEGSPLHF. CDR3 DNA: TGTGCCAGCAGCAACACCGGGGGAGAAGGGTCACCCCTCCACTTT.

The rearrangement joins TRBV5-1 to TRBJ1-1; 9 bases line up with TRBD1. In germline, CDR1 is SGHRS, CDR2 YFSETQ. The CDR3 is made up of 14 amino acids. After removal of 5 bases from V and 1 base from J, the junction contained 3 bases not matched to a gene. CDR3 coding DNA: TGCGCCAGCAGTTGGGACAGGGCGAACACTGAAGCTTTCTTT. Residues: CASSWDRANTEAFF.

The CDR3 region has the DNA TGTGCCAGCAGCAAACCCACAACTGGAAACACCATATATTTT. It yields the protein CASSKPTTGNTIYF. The chain links TRBV9 to TRBJ1-3; D ambiguous. The CDR3 has 14 amino acids. Trimming left V 4 bases short and J 2 bases short, with 10 bases between. CDR1 SGDLS and CDR2 YYNGEE come from the germline V gene.

The chain is built from TRBV15 and TRBJ1-6; TRBD1 matches at 9 bases. Trimming removed 0 bases from V and 7 bases from J; junction bases left unmatched: 10. The CDR3 spans 18 residues. CDR1 and CDR2 (germline): LNHNV, YYDKDF (reference sequence). CDR3 bases: TGTGCCACCAGCAGAGAGGGCCCTAGGACAGGGGCCAATTCACCCCTCCACTTT. Translation gives CATSREGPRTGANSPLHF.

The chain uses TRBV6-1 and TRBJ2-3; 7 bases map to TRBD2. CDR3 length equals 15 residues. The V segment lost 6 bases and the J segment 3 bases; nucleotides outside the gene matches: 9. Germline V CDR1 and CDR2: MNHNS, SASEGT. CDR3 region: CASSLSRGRTDTQYF. CDR3 DNA sequence: TGTGCCAGCAGCCTTTCGCGGGGGAGAACAGATACGCAGTATTTT.

This clone was picked up one time. J is TRBJ1-2 and V is TRBV6-5, with no clear D. The CDR3 extends over 11 amino acids. Germline lookup yields CDR1 MNHEY and CDR2 SVGAGI. Trimming stripped 7 bases from V and 6 bases from J, with 9 bases between. The chain's CDR3 is CASNSQNGYTF. The CDR3 DNA is TGTGCCAGCAACTCCCAGAATGGCTACACCTTC.

V is TRBV4-2 and J is TRBJ2-7; 7 nucleotides match TRBD1. Germline CDR1 LGHNA, CDR2 YNFKEQ. The J segment lost 3 bases and the V segment lost 0 bases, leaving 17 bases of the junction unmatched. The CDR3 is 19 amino acids. This chain's CDR3 is CASSQDEVRGQTAGYEQYF. The CDR3 nucleotides are TGTGCCAGCAGCCAAGATGAGGTAAGGGGGCAGACGGCGGGCTACGAGCAGTACTTC.

The rearrangement uses TRBV19 and TRBJ2-2; TRBD1 matches 8 bases. The junction had 4 bases not matched to a gene; V was cut back by 4 bases and J by 6 bases. The CDR3 spans 14 residues. Germline V lookup: CDR1 LNHDA, CDR2 SQIVND (reference sequence). The CDR3 DNA reads TGTGCCAGTAGTAAGGGCAGGGGGCCCGGGGAGCTGTTTTTT. It specifies CASSKGRGPGELFF.

This clone was detected only once. The rearrangement links TRBV6-1 to TRBJ2-7; a weak D match, TRBD2 (5 bases). This CDR3 is 14 amino acids long. Per germline, CDR1 MNHNS and CDR2 SASEGT. V gave up 7 bases and J gave up 0 bases, with 13 bases separating them. DNA for the CDR3: TGTGCCAGCAAACCAAGCGGAAGCTCCTACGAGCAGTACTTC. Residues: CASKPSGSSYEQYF.

The rearrangement links TRBV5-6 to TRBJ1-1; D is unresolved. CDR1 and CDR2 (germline): SGHDT, YYEEEE. The V and J ends lost 2 bases and 1 base respectively, with 6 bases between them. This CDR3 comprises 13 residues. CDR3 DNA sequence: TGTGCCAGCAGCTTAAAACCGAACACTGAAGCTTTCTTT. This sequence encodes CASSLKPNTEAFF.